The source of this TCR beta chain is a study of T cell changes during pregnancy in multiple sclerosis. The CDR3 is 16 residues long. Germline V CDR1 and CDR2: MNHEY, SVGAGI. The trim removed 2 bases at V and 5 bases at J, leaving 9 bases unmatched. Some clones are missing from TCRdb's copy, which holds only in-frame ones; the method was immunoSEQ multiplex PCR. The sample yields roughly 15,000 clones, 84% seen once. Specimen: CD8+ T cells from peripheral blood mononuclear cells, collected in the second trimester of pregnancy. The TCR comes from a female donor in good health, enrolled as a control in a pregnancy study. The genes are TRBV6-5 and TRBJ2-3; 8 bases are shared with TRBD2. CDR3 coding DNA: TGTGCCAGCAGTTACACCCCCCGGGGGGGCCAAGATACGCAGTATTTT. Translation: CASSYTPRGGQDTQYF.